The 5 T cell receptor beta chains below all came from one sample that was sequenced in a study of tumor and adjacent non-tumor tissue in lung cancer. The template was RNA from unsorted bulk tissue. TCRbeta libraries were built with three rounds of nested PCR, modified from ARM-PCR. TCRdb analysed the multiplex PCR reads with MiXCR anew, one entry per CDR3 protein. The table shows approximately 75,000 distinct CDR3 sequences, with roughly 73% occurring only once. Sequencing was done on a sample of lung tumor tissue. Every receptor here comes from a woman in her forties or fifties with non-small cell lung cancer.

Ten or more counts support this clonotype. The chain carries TRBV6-5 and TRBJ2-1; D is tentatively TRBD1 or TRBD2 (6 bases each). The CDR3 is 11 residues long. Trimming stripped 5 bases from V and 15 bases from J, with 14 bases between. Germline-derived CDR1 and CDR2 are MNHEY and SVGAGI. CDR3 residues: CASSNPGGPFF. The CDR3 nucleotides are TGTGCCAGCAGTAACCCTGGGGGGCCGTTCTTC.

As regards this clonotype: The junction departs from the called germline gene at one end, perhaps through a read error. This rearrangement joins TRBV6-2 or TRBV6-3 to TRBJ2-7; D perhaps matches TRBD1 (6 bases). This CDR3 has 13 residues. Germline V CDR1 and CDR2: MNHEY, SVGEGT. CDR3 protein: CSSSWTVSYEEYF. The CDR3 DNA sequence: TGTTCCAGCAGTTGGACAGTCTCCTACGAGGAGTACTTC.

About this clonotype itself: The junction does not match germline at one end; this may be a read error. The rearrangement links TRBV6-5 to TRBJ1-3; D gene unclear. This CDR3 comprises 17 residues. In germline, CDR1 is MNHEY, CDR2 SVGAGI. CDR3 amino acids: CASIYSYRATPGNTIYF. The DNA for the CDR3 is TGTGCCAGCATTTACTCGTACAGAGCCACGCCTGGAAACACCATATATTTT.

Concerning this clonotype: Germline and junction disagree at one end, which may indicate a read error. The chain uses TRBV4-2 and TRBJ2-1; TRBD1 or TRBD2 may be the D gene (6 bases each). CDR3 length: 17 residues. The germline V gene encodes CDR1 LGHNA and CDR2 YNFKEQ. Here the CDR3 DNA reads TGCGCCAGCAGTCAAGAGGGGGGTGGCGGGCCCTACAATGAGCAGATCTTC. Translating it yields CASSQEGGGGPYNEQIF.

DNA for the CDR3: TGCAGTGGCGCTAGTGTGGTCGGGGGCCTAAACATTCAGTACTTC. Protein sequence: CSGASVVGGLNIQYF. The rearrangement links TRBV20-1 to TRBJ2-4; D is tentatively TRBD1 or TRBD2 (6 bases each). Trimming cost V 7 bases and J 6 bases, with 22 bases left between them. Germline CDR1 reads DFQATT; CDR2 reads SNEGSKA (reference sequence). This CDR3 comprises 15 residues.